The T cell receptor (beta chain) under discussion was sequenced for a study of response to subunit inactivated influenza vaccine. Study-wide findings and caveats: The study's authors posited that every seasonal influenza vaccination enlists few new T cells.

One entry per CDR3 protein, called by TCRdb with MiXCR from the RT-PCR reads. The table records around 580,000 distinct CDR3 sequences, 12% of them present only once. As concerns this clonotype: The antigen is not known.

The germline CDR1 and CDR2 sequences are SQVTM and ANQGSEA. The CDR3 totals 16 residues. The V gene end was trimmed by 7 bases and the J gene end by 3 bases; junction bases not matched to a gene: 16. This sequence was found in a man aged 50 or older who received an inactivated influenza vaccine. V is TRBV29-1 and J is TRBJ2-5, with 8 bases identical to TRBD2. The starting material was PBMCs from blood, obtained on the day of vaccination. This CDR3 reads CSANGRRGGSKETQYF. In nucleotides, the CDR3 is TGCAGCGCCAACGGTCGTCGCGGGGGGTCAAAAGAGACCCAGTACTTC.